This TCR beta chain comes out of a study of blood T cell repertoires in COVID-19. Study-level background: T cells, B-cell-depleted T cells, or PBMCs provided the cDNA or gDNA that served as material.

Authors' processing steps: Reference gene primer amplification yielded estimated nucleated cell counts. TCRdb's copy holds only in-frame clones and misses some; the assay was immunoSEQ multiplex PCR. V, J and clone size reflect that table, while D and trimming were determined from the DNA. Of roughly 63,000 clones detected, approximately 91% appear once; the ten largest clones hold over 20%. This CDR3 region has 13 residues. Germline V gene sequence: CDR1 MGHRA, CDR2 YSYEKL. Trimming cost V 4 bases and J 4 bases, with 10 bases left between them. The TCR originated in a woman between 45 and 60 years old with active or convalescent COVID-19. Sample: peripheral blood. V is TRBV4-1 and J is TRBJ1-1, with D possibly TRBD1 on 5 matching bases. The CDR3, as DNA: TGCGCCAGCAGCCCGCAGGGCCTCACTGAAGCTTTCTTT. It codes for CASSPQGLTEAFF.